This T cell receptor beta chain derives from a study of shared clonotypes between healthy human individuals. Study background: Donor ages ranged 18 to 49 years: two women, a few men. CD4 naive and CD4 memory each took three plates per donor, while CD8 naive took two and CD8 memory one.

The CDR3 is made up of 19 amino acids. V gave up 4 bases and J gave up 6 bases; unmatched junction bases: 14. Germline lookup yields CDR1 LGHNA and CDR2 YNFKEQ. Participating donors were healthy, HIV-negative adults free of recent acute infections or vaccinations. A CD45RA-negative memory subset and a CD45RA+ naive subset were separated from the CD4+ cells. Some clones are missing from TCRdb's copy, which holds only in-frame ones; the method was immunoSEQ multiplex PCR. The sample lists millions of clones; approximately 93% were seen once. The TCR comes from a man aged 18 to 35 in good health. Some clones in this sample may be carry-over from other donors' samples. This rearrangement joins TRBV4-2 to TRBJ2-1, with 14 bases identical to TRBD2. Sequencing used naive CD4+ T cells from PBMCs. Subset given: CD45RA+ positively selected. In DNA form, the CDR3 reads TGTGCCAGCAGCCTACTCACGACTAGCGGGAGGGTCCCCGGCAATGAGCAGTTCTTC. It specifies CASSLLTTSGRVPGNEQFF.